This entry lists 3 T cell receptor beta chains sequenced from one sample in a study of T cell repertoires in cytomegalovirus infection. TCRdb fed the reads into MiXCR, producing one record per CDR3 protein. The sample lists some 920,000 distinct CDR3 sequences, approximately 31% occurring once. No antigen has been identified for these receptors. Sequenced material: cultured CD8+ T cells from PBMCs, taken from culture after CMV antigen stimulation. Source of these receptors: a human donor in good health (CMV status not recorded). Some clones in this sample may be carry-over from other donors' samples.

The table lists this clonotype with many counts. This sequence joins TRBV4-1 and TRBJ2-3; 8 nucleotides align to TRBD1. Germline V gene lookup returns CDR1 MGHRA and CDR2 YSYEKL. V was clipped by 4 bases and J by 6 bases; unmatched bases: 9. This CDR3 is built from 15 residues. Written as DNA, the CDR3 is TGCGCCAGCAGCCCGCCGGGAACAGGGGGTGATACGCAGTATTTT. It yields the protein CASSPPGTGGDTQYF.

This chain joins TRBV4-1 and TRBJ1-5; D not resolved. In germline, CDR1 is MGHRA, CDR2 YSYEKL. The CDR3 has 15 amino acids. V lost 1 base and J lost 3, with 10 bases in between. As DNA, the CDR3 is TGCGCCAGCAGCCAAGGGACCCTTAACAATCAGCCCCAGCATTTT. It translates to CASSQGTLNNQPQHF.

This clonotype was observed once. The chain combines TRBV10-2 with TRBJ1-1; D uncertain. V was shortened by 6 bases and J by 0 bases, with 8 bases between the two germline ends. The CDR3 consists of 13 residues. Germline CDR1 and CDR2: WSHSY and SAAADI. The DNA for the CDR3 is TGCGCCAGCAGAAGGCTATTGAACACTGAAGCTTTCTTT. Its protein is CASRRLLNTEAFF.